This TCR beta chain was identified in a study of identifying expanded T cells in peripheral blood. In germline, CDR1 is SGHDT, CDR2 YYEEEE. The CDR3 loop spans 14 amino acids. Trimming pared 4 bases from V and 7 bases from J, leaving 12 bases between. The assay was immunoSEQ multiplex PCR, and TCRdb's table has in-frame clones only and misses some. Of about 98,000 clones listed, 70% to 90% are singletons. The TCR was taken from a person between 18 and 69 years old in good health. V usage is TRBV5-6 and J usage is TRBJ1-6, with D perhaps matching TRBD1 (5 bases). The sequenced material came from blood. This CDR3 reads CASSRGRTNSPLHF. The DNA for the CDR3 is TGTGCCAGCAGCCGGGGACGGACAAATTCACCCCTCCACTTT.